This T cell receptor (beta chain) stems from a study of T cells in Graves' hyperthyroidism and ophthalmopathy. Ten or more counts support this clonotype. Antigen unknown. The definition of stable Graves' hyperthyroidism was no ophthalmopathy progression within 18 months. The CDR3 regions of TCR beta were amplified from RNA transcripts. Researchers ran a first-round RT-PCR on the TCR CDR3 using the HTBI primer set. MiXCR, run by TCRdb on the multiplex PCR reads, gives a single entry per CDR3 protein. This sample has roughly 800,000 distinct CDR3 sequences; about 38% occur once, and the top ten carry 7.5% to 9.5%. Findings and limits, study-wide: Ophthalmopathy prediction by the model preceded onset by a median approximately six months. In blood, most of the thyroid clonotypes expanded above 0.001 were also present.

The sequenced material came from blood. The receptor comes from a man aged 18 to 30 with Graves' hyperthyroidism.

CDR3 nucleotides: TGTGCCAGCAGTTGGCGGGACAGGGTCACCGGGGAGCTGTTTTTT. Translating gives CASSWRDRVTGELFF. The chain links TRBV11-1 to TRBJ2-2; TRBD1 agrees at 9 bases. This CDR3 contains 15 residues. Germline assignment: CDR1 SGHAT and CDR2 FQDESV (reference sequence). V shed 6 bases, J shed 4 bases, and the junction held 6 bases outside the gene matches.